This TCR beta chain stems from a study of cytomegalovirus exposure and HLA in healthy donors. Across the study: Earlier sequencing of about 200 million T cells yielded approximately 120 million unique TCR beta sequences.

This clone was observed a handful of times. The target antigen is unknown. The PCR made use of 60 Vbeta and 13 Jbeta primers. Produced via immunoSEQ multiplex PCR; TCRdb's table is partial and in-frame only. Here the sample spans approximately 210,000 clones, roughly 83% being singletons. This CDR3 spans 14 amino acids. CDR1 SGDLS and CDR2 YYNGEE come from the germline V gene. The junction had 5 bases not matched to a gene; V was cut back by 6 bases and J by 2 bases. Whole-study results and caveats: The study listed approximately 170 cytomegalovirus-associated TCR beta chains. Prior analysis indicated that the majority of TCR beta V segments exhibited productivity approximately 90% or approximately 30% of the time. Several of the most significant clusters were apparently associated with common viral pathogens in a later analysis.

The receptor's source is a male donor in good health and CMV-seropositive. Sequencing used PBMCs. This chain uses TRBV9 with TRBJ2-3; TRBD2 agrees at 8 bases. CDR3 protein: CASNPSGLTDTQYF. For the CDR3, the DNA is TGTGCCAGCAACCCTAGCGGGCTCACAGATACGCAGTATTTT. Supplemented by reference TRBV9 and TRBJ2-3, the full variable domain reads DSGVTQTPKHLITATGQRVTLRCSPRSGDLSVYWYQQSLDQGLQFLIQYYNGEERAKGNILERFSAQQFPDLHSELNLSSLELGDSALYFCASNPSGLTDTQYFGPGTRLTVL.